The 29 T cell receptor beta chains given below trace back to one sample, sequenced in a study of cytomegalovirus exposure and HLA in healthy donors. PCR involved 60 Vbeta and 13 Jbeta primers. The method was immunoSEQ multiplex PCR; TCRdb's version includes in-frame clones alone and lacks a portion of them. The sample records just over 150,000 clones, about 75% being singletons. Material for sequencing was PBMCs. Receptors were obtained from a female donor in good health and CMV-seronegative.

The chain is built from TRBV2 and TRBJ1-2; 7 nucleotides agree with TRBD1. The germline gives CDR1 SNHLY, CDR2 FYNNEI. V shed 5 bases and J 8 bases; nucleotides not matched to a gene: 11. The CDR3 has 14 amino acids. The CDR3 bases are TGTGCCAGCAGTCCGGGACAGACTCTTGGGGGCTACACCTTC. Its translation is CASSPGQTLGGYTF.

The chain links TRBV29-1 to TRBJ1-2; 8 bases agree with TRBD1. Germline V gene lookup returns CDR1 SQVTM and CDR2 ANQGSEA. This CDR3 has 12 amino acids. J lost 3 bases, V lost 7 bases, and 4 bases had no gene match. This CDR3 reads CSDMTGDYGYTF. The CDR3 DNA is TGCAGCGACATGACAGGGGACTATGGCTACACCTTC.

This rearrangement joins TRBV9 to TRBJ2-3, with 12 bases fitting TRBD2. Germline V gene sequence: CDR1 SGDLS, CDR2 YYNGEE. CDR3 size: 16 residues. The ends lost 2 bases at V and 6 bases at J; junction bases unmatched: 7. CDR3: CASSVMLAGGLDTQYF. CDR3 DNA: TGTGCCAGCAGCGTTATGCTAGCGGGAGGGCTGGATACGCAGTATTTT. Looking up the rest from reference TRBV9 and TRBJ2-3 gives the full variable domain: DSGVTQTPKHLITATGQRVTLRCSPRSGDLSVYWYQQSLDQGLQFLIQYYNGEERAKGNILERFSAQQFPDLHSELNLSSLELGDSALYFCASSVMLAGGLDTQYFGPGTRLTVL.

CDR3 residues: CASSYASGTYNEQFF. The CDR3 nucleotides are TGTGCCAGCAGTTACGCTAGCGGGACTTACAATGAGCAGTTCTTC. The rearrangement joins TRBV6-5 to TRBJ2-1, with 9 positions matching TRBD2. CDR1 is MNHEY, CDR2 SVGAGI, per germline. After removal of 2 bases from V and 4 bases from J, the junction contained 3 bases not matched to a gene. This CDR3 region has 15 residues.

This clone is a singleton in its sample. At one of its ends the junction is not consistent with the germline gene, which may arise from a read error. The chain joins TRBV7-9 to TRBJ1-5; 7 bases fit TRBD1. Germline V gene sequence: CDR1 SEHNR, CDR2 FQNEAQ (reference sequence). The CDR3 has 13 amino acids. The CDR3 spells CSSSLGGDQPQHF. CDR3 coding DNA: TGTTCCAGCAGCTTAGGGGGCGATCAGCCCCAGCATTTT. The variable domain in full, with the rest retrieved from reference TRBV7-9 and TRBJ1-5, is DTGVSQNPRHKITKRGQNVTFRCDPISEHNRLYWYRQTLGQGPEFLTYFQNEAQLEKSRLLSDRFSAERPKGSFSTLEIQRTEQGDSAMYLCSSSLGGDQPQHFGDGTRLSIL.

The genes are TRBV2 and TRBJ2-5; 10 bases map to TRBD1. The CDR3 runs to 15 residues. Germline CDR1 reads SNHLY; CDR2 reads FYNNEI. Trimming cost V 5 bases and J 4 bases; bases outside gene matches: 7. The CDR3 DNA reads TGTGCCAGCAGTTCGACGAGACAGGGGGCAGAGACCCAGTACTTC. Its protein is CASSSTRQGAETQYF.

The chain carries TRBV19 and TRBJ2-3, with 14 nucleotides matching TRBD2. The CDR3 covers 18 residues. V gave up 5 bases and J gave up 0 bases; unmatched junction bases: 7. Germline V gene data show CDR1 as LNHDA and CDR2 as SQIVND (reference sequence). Here the CDR3 DNA reads TGTGCCAGTAGTCTCCTAGGACTAGCGGGGGGTAGCACAGATACGCAGTATTTT. It codes for CASSLLGLAGGSTDTQYF.

The V call is TRBV5-1, the J call TRBJ1-6, with D possibly TRBD1 on 5 matching bases. Trimming cost V 2 bases and J 9 bases, with 6 bases left between them. The CDR3 spans 12 residues. CDR1 is SGHRS, CDR2 YFSETQ, per germline. The CDR3 sequence: CASSLGVSPLHF. The DNA of the CDR3 is TGCGCCAGCAGCTTAGGGGTTTCACCCCTCCACTTT.

This chain uses TRBV5-1 with TRBJ2-1, with D perhaps matching TRBD2 (6 bases). Trimming removed 7 bases from V and 0 bases from J, with 14 bases in between. The CDR3 consists of 15 residues. Per germline, CDR1 SGHRS and CDR2 YFSETQ. The CDR3 loop is CASEPEGSSYNEQFF. For the CDR3, the DNA is TGCGCCAGCGAACCGGAGGGTAGCTCCTACAATGAGCAGTTCTTC.

The V call is TRBV11-2, the J call TRBJ2-7; D is possibly TRBD2 (7 bases). The ends were cut back, 3 bases at V and 2 bases at J, with 14 bases in the middle. The germline V gene has CDR1 SGHAT and CDR2 FQNNGV. CDR3 length equals 15 residues. CDR3 protein: CASSLFRGATYEQYF. CDR3 DNA sequence: TGTGCCAGCAGCTTGTTCCGGGGGGCGACCTACGAGCAGTACTTC.

This chain links TRBV6-7 with TRBJ1-1; perhaps TRBD1 as D (5 bases). TRBV6-7 is recorded as an ORF, its role being uncertain. The CDR3 length is 15 residues. The V and J ends lost 5 bases and 1 base respectively, with 14 bases between them. The CDR3 DNA reads TGTGCCAGCAGTGGGGGACTTCAGCAGAACACTGAAGCTTTCTTT. Its protein is CASSGGLQQNTEAFF.

This chain uses TRBV30 with TRBJ1-2; 10 nucleotides line up with TRBD1. The V and J ends lost 3 bases and 2 bases, in that order; junction bases with no gene match: 3. The CDR3 runs 14 residues. From germline, CDR1 is GTSNPN and CDR2 SVGIG (reference sequence). The CDR3 region is CAWRGDRGNYGYTF. CDR3 DNA sequence: TGTGCCTGGAGGGGGGACAGGGGCAACTATGGCTACACCTTC.

V is TRBV6-5 and J is TRBJ2-1, with 8 nucleotides matching TRBD1. The CDR3 contains 13 residues. Germline V gene data show CDR1 as MNHEY and CDR2 as SVGAGI. The V gene end was trimmed by 6 bases and the J gene end by 7 bases; junction bases not matched to a gene: 5. The chain's CDR3 is CASRRTGSNEQFF. The CDR3 DNA follows: TGTGCCAGCAGGAGGACAGGGAGTAATGAGCAGTTCTTC.

This chain links TRBV5-1 with TRBJ2-7, with 10 bases fitting TRBD2. The CDR3 runs 15 residues. The ends lost 5 bases at V and 0 bases at J; junction bases unmatched: 5. Per the germline V gene, CDR1 is SGHRS and CDR2 is YFSETQ. CDR3: CASRAASGSSYEQYF. CDR3 DNA: TGCGCCAGCAGGGCCGCTAGCGGGAGCTCCTACGAGCAGTACTTC.

This rearrangement joins TRBV7-9 to TRBJ2-6, with a possible D match to TRBD1 (5 bases). The germline V and J ends were trimmed by 3 bases and 2 bases, with 8 bases remaining between them. In germline, CDR1 is SEHNR, CDR2 FQNEAQ (reference sequence). The CDR3 runs 15 residues. In DNA, the CDR3 is TGTGCCAGCAGCTTCCTAGGGGCTGGGGCCAACGTCCTGACTTTC. As protein: CASSFLGAGANVLTF.

The chain carries TRBV7-9 and TRBJ1-6; D possibly corresponds to TRBD1 (6 bases). Germline CDR1 is SEHNR and CDR2 is FQNEAQ (reference sequence). V lost 8 bases and J lost 5, with 16 bases in between. The CDR3 spans 15 residues. CDR3 sequence reads: CASVPGVGHNSPLHF. Here the CDR3 DNA reads TGTGCCAGCGTCCCAGGGGTCGGGCATAATTCACCCCTCCACTTT.

This chain joins TRBV11-3 and TRBJ2-2, with D maybe TRBD1 (6 bases). Deletions cut 11 bases from V and 4 bases from J, with 8 bases between. The CDR3 spans 11 residues. Germline CDR1 and CDR2: SGHNT and YENEEA. This CDR3 is CASRGTGELFF. The CDR3 coding sequence is TGTGCCTCCAGGGGCACCGGGGAGCTGTTTTTT.

The CDR3, as DNA: TGTGCCAGCAGTCTTAGGACAGCCTATTCCTACGAGCAGTACTTC. Translated, it gives CASSLRTAYSYEQYF. The chain employs TRBV6-5 and TRBJ2-7; possibly TRBD1 for D (6 bases). CDR1 MNHEY and CDR2 SVGAGI come from the germline V gene. Trimming shortened V by 5 bases and J by 1 base, and 15 bases separated the two germline ends. The CDR3 consists of 15 residues.

The chain is built from TRBV9 and TRBJ2-1; no clear D gene. V lost 1 base and J 4 bases, leaving 6 bases between the germline ends. The CDR3 is made up of 13 amino acids. Germline values: CDR1 SGDLS, CDR2 YYNGEE. The CDR3 spells CASSVYSYNEQFF. The CDR3 DNA is TGTGCCAGCAGCGTATACAGTTACAATGAGCAGTTCTTC.

This chain connects TRBV6-1 to TRBJ2-3; possibly TRBD2 for D (7 bases). The CDR3 loop spans 14 amino acids. Germline V gene sequence: CDR1 MNHNS, CDR2 SASEGT. V gave up 7 bases and J gave up 2 bases, with 13 bases separating them. The CDR3 region is CASTRGGPTDTQYF. CDR3 DNA sequence: TGTGCCAGCACGCGCGGGGGCCCCACAGATACGCAGTATTTT.

J is TRBJ2-1 and V is TRBV10-1, with TRBD2 matching over 7 bases. V gave up 1 base and J gave up 3 bases; unmatched junction bases: 3. The V gene's germline CDR1 is WNHNN and CDR2 SYGVQD (reference sequence). The CDR3 totals 15 residues. CDR3 sequence: CASSEYSGDYNEQFF. The DNA for the CDR3 is TGCGCCAGCAGTGAGTACAGCGGGGACTACAATGAGCAGTTCTTC.

The V gene is TRBV15, the J gene TRBJ1-6; weak D call: TRBD1 (6 bases). CDR1 is LNHNV and CDR2 is YYDKDF in the germline V gene (reference sequence). Trimming removed 0 bases from V and 7 bases from J, with 13 bases in between. The CDR3 runs to 16 residues. CDR3 amino acids: CATSRDRGAQNSPLHF. CDR3 in DNA: TGTGCCACCAGCAGAGACCGGGGGGCCCAAAATTCACCCCTCCACTTT.

The chain joins TRBV7-2 to TRBJ2-2; TRBD2 might be the D (5 bases). Germline V gene data show CDR1 as SGHTA and CDR2 as FQGNSA. Trimming shortened V by 6 bases and J by 0 bases, and 8 bases separated the two germline ends. The CDR3 covers 14 residues. CDR3 region: CASRLVSNTGELFF. The CDR3 nucleotides read TGTGCCAGCAGACTAGTTTCGAACACCGGGGAGCTGTTTTTT.

This clone appeared once. The J gene is TRBJ1-6, the V gene TRBV7-7; 7 nucleotides align to TRBD1. The CDR3 runs 14 residues. The junction had 4 bases not matched to a gene; V was cut back by 5 bases and J by 6 bases. Per the germline V gene, CDR1 is SSHAT and CDR2 is FNYEAQ (reference sequence). CDR3 in amino acids: CASSADRFNSPLHF. The CDR3 DNA reads as TGTGCCAGCAGCGCGGACAGGTTTAATTCACCCCTCCACTTT. Full variable domain (outside the CDR3, taken from reference TRBV7-7 and TRBJ1-6): GAGVSQSPRYKVTKRGQDVTLRCDPISSHATLYWYQQALGQGPEFLTYFNYEAQPDKSGLPSDRFSAERPEGSISTLTIQRTEQRDSAMYRCASSADRFNSPLHFGNGTRLTVT.

The J gene is TRBJ1-5, the V gene TRBV19; no definite D call. Germline V CDR1 and CDR2: LNHDA, SQIVND (reference sequence). Trimming left V 5 bases short and J 2 bases short, with 19 bases between. CDR3 length: 17 amino acids. CDR3 nucleotide sequence: TGTGCCAGTAGTTCCCAAGGCCCGGGAAGGGGCAATCAGCCCCAGCATTTT. This encodes CASSSQGPGRGNQPQHF. The full variable domain, completed using reference TRBV19 and TRBJ1-5, is DGGITQSPKYLFRKEGQNVTLSCEQNLNHDAMYWYRQDPGQGLRLIYYSQIVNDFQKGDIAEGYSVSREKKESFPLTVTSAQKNPTAFYLCASSSQGPGRGNQPQHFGDGTRLSIL.

This chain joins TRBV5-6 and TRBJ1-3; a possible D gene is TRBD1 (6 bases). The CDR3 spans 19 residues. CDR1 SGHDT and CDR2 YYEEEE come from the germline V gene. Trimming removed 4 bases from V and 4 bases from J, with 27 bases in between. The CDR3 nucleotides read TGTGCCAGCAGCCTGACTATAGACTTCTTACAGGGCACGGGAAACACCATATATTTT. This codes for CASSLTIDFLQGTGNTIYF.

This chain connects TRBV29-1 to TRBJ2-5; 7 positions match TRBD1. The DNA matches TRBJ2-7 better at its end, which makes the J call doubtful. CDR3 size: 14 residues. The V gene's germline CDR1 is SQVTM and CDR2 ANQGSEA. The CDR3 DNA is TGCAGCGTCGTAAAGGACAGGTCTACCTACGAGCAGTACTTC. Its protein is CSVVKDRSTYEQYF.

In this sample, this clone turned up a few times. The J gene is TRBJ1-3, the V gene TRBV9; TRBD1 might be the D (5 bases). Trimming shortened V by 0 bases and J by 0 bases, and 10 bases separated the two germline ends. Germline loops: CDR1 SGDLS, CDR2 YYNGEE. This CDR3 spans 16 amino acids. CDR3 in amino acids: CASSVAGRTSGNTIYF. CDR3 in DNA: TGTGCCAGCAGCGTAGCAGGGAGGACCTCTGGAAACACCATATATTTT.

The genes are TRBV21-1 and TRBJ2-2; TRBD2 was called by the table and not checked on the DNA. TRBV21-1 is a listed pseudogene. This CDR3 is 21 amino acids long. The CDR3 region has the DNA TGTGCCAGCAGCCCTGCGGTTCCCCCCCTTGAGGGGGGGGAGGTCACCGGGGAGCTGTTTTTT. It is translated as CASSPAVPPLEGGEVTGELFF.